These T cell receptor beta chains were read from a single sample in a study of blood T cell repertoires in COVID-19. Libraries were prepared by immunoSEQ multiplex PCR; TCRdb keeps only in-frame clonotypes and omits some of them. The sample lists a few hundred thousand clones, roughly nine tenths occurring once. The sequenced sample consisted of peripheral blood. All receptors derive from a middle-aged man who had recovered from COVID-19. The CDR3 runs from the conserved cysteine through the conserved F or W. D genes are given only for firm matches. Clone size appears in some rows only: once, few, many, or a class for an expanded clone.

d_gene	len	v_gene	abundance	j_gene	CDR3nt	CDR3aa
-	15	TRBV5-1	-	TRBJ1-3	TGCGCCAGCAGCCCGCGGGGGGCGCTTATGGACACCATATATTTT	CASSPRGALMDTIYF
-	15	TRBV21-1	-	TRBJ2-2	TGTGCCAGCAGCAAGGGTGACAGGGACACCGGGGAGCTGTTTTTT	CASSKGDRDTGELFF
TRBD1	13	TRBV19	-	TRBJ2-2	TGTGCCAGTAGTCCGGGACAGGGCTATTCCCCGTTTTTT	CASSPGQGYSPFF
-	17	TRBV10-3	once	TRBJ1-1	TGTGCCATCCGAACCCGACCGGGGGGCGCGACGAACACTGAAGCTTTCTTT	CAIRTRPGGATNTEAFF
-	17	TRBV2	-	TRBJ2-7	TGTGCCAGCAGTGTTAAGGAGGAGGGGTGGGAATCCTACGAGCAGTACTTC	CASSVKEEGWESYEQYF
TRBD1	16	TRBV7-6	-	TRBJ2-7	TGTGCCAGCAGCTTAGTCGCCGACAGGGGTAGTTACGAGCAGTACTTC	CASSLVADRGSYEQYF
-	14	TRBV18	once	TRBJ2-3	TGTGCCAGCTCACCCGGACTGGTACCAGATACGCAGTATTTT	CASSPGLVPDTQYF
TRBD2	15	TRBV9	-	TRBJ2-3	TGTGCCAGCAGCGTAAGGATTAGCGGGACCGATACGCAGTATTTT	CASSVRISGTDTQYF
-	16	TRBV24-1	-	TRBJ2-1	TGTGCCACCAGTGATTTAACCCACTCTTCCTACAATGAGCAGTTCTTC	CATSDLTHSSYNEQFF
-	15	TRBV27	-	TRBJ1-6	TGTGCCAGCAATCACAGGAGCTCCTATAATTCACCCCTCCACTTT	CASNHRSSYNSPLHF
-	12	TRBV12-5	-	TRBJ2-7	TGTGCTTCCGCGAGCGGTAACTACGAGCAGTACTTC	CASASGNYEQYF
-	16	TRBV15	-	TRBJ2-3	TGTGCCACCAGCCCGACAGGTAGTGGGAGCACAGATACGCAGTATTTT	CATSPTGSGSTDTQYF
-	13	TRBV11-3	-	TRBJ2-5	TGTGCCAGCAGCTTAGACAAGAGAGAGACCCAGTACTTC	CASSLDKRETQYF
-	13	TRBV6-2/TRBV6-3	-	TRBJ2-4	TGTGCCAGCAGTTTACAGGTCAGGGACATTCAGTACTTC	CASSLQVRDIQYF
-	14	TRBV5-1	-	TRBJ1-2	TGCGCCAGCAGCTATTTGACAGACACCTATGGCTACACCTTC	CASSYLTDTYGYTF
TRBD2	18	TRBV9	-	TRBJ2-2	TGTGCCAGCACCAACCGAATAGCGGGGGGTTCAAACACCGGGGAGCTGTTTTTT	CASTNRIAGGSNTGELFF
TRBD1	15	TRBV4-3	-	TRBJ2-3	TGCGCCAGCAGCCAAGGACAGGGCCGCACAGATACGCAGTATTTT	CASSQGQGRTDTQYF
-	15	TRBV19	-	TRBJ1-5	TGTGCCAGTAGTATTAGCAGGGTTCGGGATCAGCCCCAGCATTTT	CASSISRVRDQPQHF
TRBD1	14	TRBV2	-	TRBJ1-1	TGTGCCATTAACAGGGGCGGCGTGAACACTGAAGCTTTCTTT	CAINRGGVNTEAFF
-	16	TRBV11-3	few	TRBJ2-3	TGTGCCAGCAGCTTAGATGGAAGAGGTGGGACAGATACGCAGTATTTT	CASSLDGRGGTDTQYF
TRBD1	17	TRBV11-2	few	TRBJ2-2	TGTGCCAGCAGCTTAGATTGGGTCAGGGGGTACACCGGGGAGCTGTTTTTT	CASSLDWVRGYTGELFF
TRBD2	13	TRBV10-3	-	TRBJ2-7	TGTGCCTCCGAGGCGGGAGGGCACCCCGAGCAGTACTTC	CASEAGGHPEQYF
-	15	TRBV21-1	-	TRBJ2-5	TGTGCCAGCAGACCGAACAGGGGGCTGAAGGAGACCCAGTACTTC	CASRPNRGLKETQYF
-	12	TRBV9	-	TRBJ2-1	TGTGCCAGCAGCGGTACTCACAATGAGCAGTTCTTC	CASSGTHNEQFF